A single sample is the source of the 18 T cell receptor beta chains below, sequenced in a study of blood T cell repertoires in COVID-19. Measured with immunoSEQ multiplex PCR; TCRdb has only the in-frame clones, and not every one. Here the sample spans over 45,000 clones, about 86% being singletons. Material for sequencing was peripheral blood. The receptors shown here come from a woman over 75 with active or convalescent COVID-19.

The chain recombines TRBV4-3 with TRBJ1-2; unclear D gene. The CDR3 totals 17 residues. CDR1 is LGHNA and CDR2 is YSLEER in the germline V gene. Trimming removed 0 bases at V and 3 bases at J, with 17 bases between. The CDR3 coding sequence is TGCGCCAGCAGCCAAGAGGGTGCGGGCCCGGCGGACTATGGCTACACCTTC. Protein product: CASSQEGAGPADYGYTF.

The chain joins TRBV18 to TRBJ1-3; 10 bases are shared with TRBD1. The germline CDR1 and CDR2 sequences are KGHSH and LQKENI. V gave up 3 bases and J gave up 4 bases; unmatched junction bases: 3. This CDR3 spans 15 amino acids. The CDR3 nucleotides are TGTGCCAGCTCACCTGGGACAGGGGTCGGAAACACCATATATTTT. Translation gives CASSPGTGVGNTIYF.

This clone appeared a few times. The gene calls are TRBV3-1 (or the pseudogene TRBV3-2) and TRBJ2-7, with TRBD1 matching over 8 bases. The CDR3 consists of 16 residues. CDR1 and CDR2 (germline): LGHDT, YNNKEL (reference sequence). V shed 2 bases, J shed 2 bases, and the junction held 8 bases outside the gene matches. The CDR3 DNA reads TGTGCCAGCAGCCAACCTTGGACAGGGACCCCCTACGAGCAGTACTTC. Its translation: CASSQPWTGTPYEQYF.

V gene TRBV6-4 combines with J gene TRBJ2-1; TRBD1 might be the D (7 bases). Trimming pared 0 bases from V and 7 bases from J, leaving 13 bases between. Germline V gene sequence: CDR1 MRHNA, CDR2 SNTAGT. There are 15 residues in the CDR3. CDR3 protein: CASSDSGRGVNEQFF. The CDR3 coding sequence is TGTGCCAGCAGTGACTCGGGCAGGGGGGTGAATGAGCAGTTCTTC.

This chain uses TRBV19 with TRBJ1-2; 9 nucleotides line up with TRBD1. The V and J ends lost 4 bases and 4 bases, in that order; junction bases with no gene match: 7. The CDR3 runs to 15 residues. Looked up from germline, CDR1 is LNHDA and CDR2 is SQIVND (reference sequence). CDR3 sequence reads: CASSKITGGRYGYTF. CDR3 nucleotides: TGTGCCAGTAGTAAGATAACAGGGGGCCGCTATGGCTACACCTTC.

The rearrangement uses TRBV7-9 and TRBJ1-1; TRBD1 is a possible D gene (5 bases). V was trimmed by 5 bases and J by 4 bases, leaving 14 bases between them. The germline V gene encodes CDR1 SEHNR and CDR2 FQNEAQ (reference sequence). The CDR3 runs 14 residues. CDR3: CASSPGLRPTEAFF. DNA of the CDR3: TGTGCCAGCAGCCCGGGACTCCGGCCCACTGAAGCTTTCTTT.

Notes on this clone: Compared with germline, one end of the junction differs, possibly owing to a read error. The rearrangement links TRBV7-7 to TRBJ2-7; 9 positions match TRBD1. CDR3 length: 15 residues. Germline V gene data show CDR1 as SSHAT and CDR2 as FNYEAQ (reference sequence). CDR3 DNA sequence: TGTGCTAGCAGCTCAAATCCGGGACAGGGCAACGAGCAGTACTTC. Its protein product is CASSSNPGQGNEQYF.

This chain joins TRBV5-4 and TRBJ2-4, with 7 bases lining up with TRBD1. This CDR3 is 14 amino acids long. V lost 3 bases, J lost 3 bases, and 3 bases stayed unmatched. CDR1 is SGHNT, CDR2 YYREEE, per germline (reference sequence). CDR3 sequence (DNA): TGTGCCAGCAGCTCCCGGGACAGCAAAAACATTCAGTACTTC. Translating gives CASSSRDSKNIQYF.

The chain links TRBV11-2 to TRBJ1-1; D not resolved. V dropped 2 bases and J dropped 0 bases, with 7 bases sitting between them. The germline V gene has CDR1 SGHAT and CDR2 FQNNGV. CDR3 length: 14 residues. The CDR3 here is CASSLQQMNTEAFF. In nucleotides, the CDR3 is TGTGCCAGCAGCTTACAACAGATGAACACTGAAGCTTTCTTT.

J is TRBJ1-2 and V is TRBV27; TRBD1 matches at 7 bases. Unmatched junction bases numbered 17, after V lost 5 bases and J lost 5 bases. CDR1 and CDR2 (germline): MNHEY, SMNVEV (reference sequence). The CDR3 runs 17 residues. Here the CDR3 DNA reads TGTGCCAGCAGTCCTACAGGGTTTGAGGGGGCGCGGTATGGCTACACCTTC. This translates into CASSPTGFEGARYGYTF.

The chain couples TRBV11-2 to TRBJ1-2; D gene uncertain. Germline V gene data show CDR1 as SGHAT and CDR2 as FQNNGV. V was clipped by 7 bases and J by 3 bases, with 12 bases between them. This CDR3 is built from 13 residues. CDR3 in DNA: TGTGCCAGCACCACTTCGGGTGACTATGGCTACACCTTC. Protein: CASTTSGDYGYTF. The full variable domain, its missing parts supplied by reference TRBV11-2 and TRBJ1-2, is EAGVAQSPRYKIIEKRQSVAFWCNPISGHATLYWYQQILGQGPKLLIQFQNNGVVDDSQLPKDRFSAERLKGVDSTLKIQPAKLEDSAVYLCASTTSGDYGYTFGSGTRLTVV.

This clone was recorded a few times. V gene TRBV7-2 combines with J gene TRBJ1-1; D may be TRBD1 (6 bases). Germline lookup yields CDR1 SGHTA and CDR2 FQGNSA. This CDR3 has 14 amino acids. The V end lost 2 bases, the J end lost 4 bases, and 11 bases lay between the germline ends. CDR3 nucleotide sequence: TGTGCCAGCAGCTTAACACAGGGTACCACTGAAGCTTTCTTT. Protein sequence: CASSLTQGTTEAFF.

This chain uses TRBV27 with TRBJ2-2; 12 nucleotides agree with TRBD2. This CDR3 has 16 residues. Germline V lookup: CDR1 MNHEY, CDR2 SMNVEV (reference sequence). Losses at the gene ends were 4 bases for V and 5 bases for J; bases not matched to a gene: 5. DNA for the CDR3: TGTGCCAGCAGTTCACTAGCGGGGGGCGGGACCGGGGAGCTGTTTTTT. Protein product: CASSSLAGGGTGELFF.

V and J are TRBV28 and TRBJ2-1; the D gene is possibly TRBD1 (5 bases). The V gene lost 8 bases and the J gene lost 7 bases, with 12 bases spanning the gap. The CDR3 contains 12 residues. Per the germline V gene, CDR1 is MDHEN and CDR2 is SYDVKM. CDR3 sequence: CASRTTENEQFF. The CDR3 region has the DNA TGTGCCAGCCGAACGACAGAGAATGAGCAGTTCTTC.

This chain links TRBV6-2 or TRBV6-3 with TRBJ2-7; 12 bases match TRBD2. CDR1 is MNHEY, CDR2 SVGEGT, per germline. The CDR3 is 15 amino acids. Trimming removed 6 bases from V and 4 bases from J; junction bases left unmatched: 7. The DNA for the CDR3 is TGTGCCAGCAGCCGACCTAGCGGGGGGGTATACGAGCAGTACTTC. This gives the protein CASSRPSGGVYEQYF.

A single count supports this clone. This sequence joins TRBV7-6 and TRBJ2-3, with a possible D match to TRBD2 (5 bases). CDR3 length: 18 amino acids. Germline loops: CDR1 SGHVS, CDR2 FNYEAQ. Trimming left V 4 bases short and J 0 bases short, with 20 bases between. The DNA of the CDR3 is TGTGCCAGCAGCTCCCAGGAGGTGGGCGGCACTAGCACAGATACGCAGTATTTT. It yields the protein CASSSQEVGGTSTDTQYF. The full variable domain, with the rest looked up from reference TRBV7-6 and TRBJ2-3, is GAGVSQSPRYKVTKRGQDVALRCDPISGHVSLYWYRQALGQGPEFLTYFNYEAQQDKSGLPNDRFSAERPEGSISTLTIQRTEQRDSAMYRCASSSQEVGGTSTDTQYFGPGTRLTVL.

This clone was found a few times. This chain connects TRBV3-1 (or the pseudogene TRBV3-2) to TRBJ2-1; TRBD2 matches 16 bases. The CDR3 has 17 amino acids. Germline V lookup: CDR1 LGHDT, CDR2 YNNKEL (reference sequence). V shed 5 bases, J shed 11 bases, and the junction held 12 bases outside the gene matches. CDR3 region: CASSDIGTSGGGNKQFF. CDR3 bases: TGTGCCAGCAGCGACATCGGGACTAGCGGGGGGGGTAATAAGCAGTTCTTC.

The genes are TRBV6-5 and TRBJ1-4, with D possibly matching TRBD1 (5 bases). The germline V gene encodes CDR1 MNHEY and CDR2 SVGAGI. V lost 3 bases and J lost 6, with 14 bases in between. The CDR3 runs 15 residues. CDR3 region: CASSYLTGVDEKLFF. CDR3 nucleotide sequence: TGTGCCAGCAGTTATCTCACGGGGGTGGATGAAAAACTGTTTTTT.